This is a list of T cell receptor beta chains from one sample in a study of T cells in severe cutaneous drug reactions. After re-calling the multiplex PCR reads, TCRdb lists one entry per CDR3 protein, DNA absent. Its clone listing holds approximately 20,000 distinct CDR3 sequences. The sample taken for sequencing was PBMCs. The receptors come from a human donor with toxic epidermal necrolysis, a severe cutaneous drug reaction. The CDR3 runs from the conserved cysteine through the conserved F or W. Fields, in order: J gene, V gene, clone size, CDR3 protein. Only part of the rows carry a size: once, few, many, or a class if the clone is expanded.

>TRBJ2-7|TRBV20-1|-
CSAKDPSEQYF
>TRBJ2-3|TRBV7-9|-
CASSLEMTADTQYF
>TRBJ2-1|TRBV19|-
CASSLRSGGSSYNEQFF
>TRBJ1-4|TRBV7-9|-
CASSPPSGVNEKLFF
>TRBJ1-2|TRBV20-1|-
CSARDAGTAGGYTF
>TRBJ2-5|TRBV7-2|-
CASSLERTAQETQYF
>TRBJ2-1|TRBV19|-
CASSIDLFEDEQFF
>TRBJ2-7|TRBV5-4|-
CASRLAGGPYEQYF
>TRBJ1-2|TRBV20-1|-
CSAKSGQGARSNYGYTF
>TRBJ2-7|TRBV29-1|-
CSVEAEAGTYEQYF
>TRBJ1-5|TRBV6-5|-
CASSKQGNQPQHF
>TRBJ1-2|TRBV18|-
CASSPGYYGYTF
>TRBJ1-5|TRBV20-1|-
CSAGTGINQPQHF
>TRBJ2-5|TRBV7-9|-
CASSKAGQETQYF
>TRBJ2-3|TRBV4-1|-
CASSQESDRLASTDTQYF
>TRBJ1-1|TRBV10-3|-
CAIKGQMNTEAFF
>TRBJ2-1|TRBV6-5|medium-sized
CASSTPGQVDNEQFF
>TRBJ2-2|TRBV10-3|-
CAISTAGGMAGELFF
>TRBJ1-5|TRBV4-1|-
CASSQTGTENQPQHF
>TRBJ2-7|TRBV4-3|-
CASSPGPVSYEQYF
>TRBJ1-2|TRBV29-1|-
CSVAGVDGYTF
>TRBJ2-1|TRBV24-1|-
CATSEIRSSSYNEQFF
>TRBJ2-7|TRBV27|-
CASSFKGGFYEQYF
>TRBJ2-3|TRBV20-1|-
CSAGLGGTDTQYF
>TRBJ2-3|TRBV6-6|-
CASSPTLTDTQYF
>TRBJ2-5|TRBV10-3|-
CAISESAGGKTQYF
>TRBJ2-1|TRBV4-1|-
CASSQDWDASKREFHNEQFF
>TRBJ1-1|TRBV11-2|-
CASSLGYRGGTEAFF
>TRBJ1-1|TRBV6-5|medium-sized
CASSSPAGVDTEAFF
>TRBJ1-1|TRBV2|-
CASSEQQAIAFF
>TRBJ2-1|TRBV9|-
CASSSTDRTDNEQFF
>TRBJ2-3|TRBV20-1|-
CSARVDSTDTQYF
>TRBJ2-7|TRBV29-1|-
CSVYSGRGSSYEQYF
>TRBJ2-7|TRBV28|-
CASRQQGPGEQYF
>TRBJ2-1|TRBV7-2|-
CASSLMVSGSDNEQFF
>TRBJ2-1|TRBV14|-
CASSPLGREQFF